Below, 9 T cell receptor beta chains from the same sample are listed, as sequenced in a study of cytomegalovirus exposure and HLA in healthy donors. Amplification used 60 Vbeta primers and 13 Jbeta primers. The method was immunoSEQ multiplex PCR; TCRdb's version includes in-frame clones alone and lacks a portion of them. In total, the table holds about 200,000 clones. The sample was PBMCs. Source of these receptors: a man aged 25-45 years in good health and CMV-seronegative.

J is TRBJ2-5 and V is TRBV11-3, with 7 bases lining up with TRBD1. V lost 2 bases, J lost 0 bases, and 3 bases stayed unmatched. Germline V lookup: CDR1 SGHNT, CDR2 YENEEA. The CDR3 contains 15 residues. The CDR3 DNA follows: TGTGCCAGCAGCTTAAACAGGGGCAACCAAGAGACCCAGTACTTC. It yields the protein CASSLNRGNQETQYF.

The chain joins TRBV10-3 to TRBJ2-2; TRBD2 matches at 10 bases. Germline lookup yields CDR1 ENHRY and CDR2 SYGVKD. The CDR3 covers 16 residues. The V and J ends lost 0 bases and 8 bases, in that order; junction bases with no gene match: 6. DNA of the CDR3: TGTGCCATCAGTGAGTCGAGGCTAGCGGGAGCTGGGGAGCTGTTTTTT. Its translation is CAISESRLAGAGELFF.

The rearrangement uses TRBV19 and TRBJ2-7; 8 bases agree with TRBD2. The CDR3 runs to 13 residues. Germline CDR1 LNHDA, CDR2 SQIVND (reference sequence). The V gene end was trimmed by 4 bases and the J gene end by 4 bases; junction bases not matched to a gene: 3. Here the CDR3 reads CASSSGGNYEQYF. The CDR3 DNA is TGTGCCAGTAGTAGCGGGGGGAATTACGAGCAGTACTTC.

The chain recombines TRBV5-6 with TRBJ2-1; 7 nucleotides match TRBD2. V lost 1 base to trimming and J lost 2 bases; unmatched junction nucleotides: 6. The CDR3 spans 16 residues. Germline-derived CDR1 and CDR2 are SGHDT and YYEEEE. The CDR3 here is CASSLLSLAAYNEQFF. The CDR3 DNA reads TGTGCCAGCAGCTTGCTTTCCCTAGCGGCCTACAATGAGCAGTTCTTC.

V usage is TRBV4-3 and J usage is TRBJ2-1; 7 nucleotides align to TRBD1. The CDR3 consists of 14 residues. CDR1 LGHNA and CDR2 YSLEER come from the germline V gene. V lost 2 bases, J lost 7 bases, and 5 bases stayed unmatched. DNA for the CDR3: TGCGCCAGCAGCCAAACAGGGGCTTATAATGAGCAGTTCTTC. Translation gives CASSQTGAYNEQFF.

The gene calls are TRBV25-1 and TRBJ1-6, with D uncertain. The CDR3 extends over 13 amino acids. Trimming took 6 bases from V and 8 from J, leaving 11 bases between them. Germline values: CDR1 MGHDK, CDR2 SYGVNS. The CDR3 loop reads CASSPNRDSPLHF. The CDR3 DNA is TGTGCCAGCAGCCCGAATCGGGATTCACCCCTCCACTTT.

This chain joins TRBV7-9 and TRBJ2-5; D is possibly TRBD2 (6 bases). The better agreement between TRBJ2-7 and the DNA end casts doubt on the J call. CDR3 length: 16 amino acids. Germline assignment: CDR1 SEHNR and CDR2 FQNEAQ (reference sequence). The CDR3 reads CASSGNTGTDTYEQYF. In nucleotides, the CDR3 is TGTGCCAGCAGCGGCAATACCGGGACTGACACCTACGAGCAGTACTTC.

This chain connects TRBV27 to TRBJ1-2; 7 nucleotides match TRBD1. After removal of 3 bases from V and 2 bases from J, the junction contained 6 bases not matched to a gene. The CDR3 contains 15 residues. Germline CDR1 MNHEY, CDR2 SMNVEV (reference sequence). The CDR3 DNA reads as TGTGCCAGCAGTTTGAAGGAGGGGGCGAACTATGGCTACACCTTC. Translated, it gives CASSLKEGANYGYTF.

The chain employs TRBV6-6 and TRBJ2-3; perhaps TRBD2 as D (6 bases). V gave up 8 bases and J gave up 3 bases, with 15 bases separating them. This CDR3 spans 14 amino acids. Germline values: CDR1 MNHNY, CDR2 SVGAGI (reference sequence). The CDR3 here is CASQPGLLTDTQYF. DNA for the CDR3: TGTGCCAGCCAACCGGGACTCCTAACAGATACGCAGTATTTT.